Each of the 3 T cell receptor beta chains below was sequenced from the same sample in a study of OX40 agonist ivuxolimab in advanced cancers. Sequencing was performed with immunoSEQ multiplex PCR; in TCRdb, only in-frame clones are kept and a portion is missing. The table has about 79,000 clones, roughly 90% seen once; the top ten hold around 10%. The sequenced sample was CD4+ or CD8+ T cells sorted from blood, obtained in a trial of the OX40 agonist ivuxolimab. Every receptor here comes from an adult with an advanced solid tumor such as melanoma, head and neck, liver or kidney cancer.

This rearrangement joins TRBV10-2 to TRBJ1-1; D gene uncertain. The CDR3 extends over 11 amino acids. Per germline, CDR1 WSHSY and CDR2 SAAADI. V shed 4 bases and J shed 4 bases, with 4 bases lying between them. The CDR3 sequence is CASSVGTEAFF. DNA of the CDR3: TGCGCCAGCAGTGTCGGCACTGAAGCTTTCTTT.

J is TRBJ2-5 and V is TRBV13, with 7 bases that match TRBD2. The germline V gene encodes CDR1 PRHDT and CDR2 FYEKMQ (reference sequence). The V gene end was trimmed by 5 bases and the J gene end by 5 bases; junction bases not matched to a gene: 5. CDR3 length: 13 residues. This chain's CDR3 is CASSEAGEETQYF. In DNA, the CDR3 is TGTGCCAGCAGCGAGGCGGGAGAGGAGACCCAGTACTTC.

This sequence joins TRBV6-5 and TRBJ1-1; 7 bases align to TRBD1. With 0 bases clipped from V and 1 base from J, the junction kept 2 bases outside the gene matches. From germline, CDR1 is MNHEY and CDR2 SVGAGI. The CDR3 totals 15 residues. The CDR3 DNA sequence: TGTGCCAGCAGTTACTCGGGACAGCCGAACACTGAAGCTTTCTTT. This translates into CASSYSGQPNTEAFF.